The next 5 T cell receptor beta chains were all read from a single sample in a study of cytomegalovirus exposure and HLA in healthy donors. In the PCR, 60 Vbeta and 13 Jbeta primers were used. Profiled with immunoSEQ multiplex PCR; TCRdb holds only in-frame clones, not every one. The sample holds roughly 200,000 clones, over 70% seen once. What was sequenced was PBMCs. The receptor source for this set is a woman aged 50 to 60 in good health and CMV-seronegative.

CDR3 sequence (DNA): TGTGCCAGCAGTGTAATAAGGGGTAGTGGAAACACCATATATTTT. Its protein product is CASSVIRGSGNTIYF. The chain uses TRBV28 and TRBJ1-3; possibly TRBD1 for D (5 bases). Germline assignment: CDR1 MDHEN and CDR2 SYDVKM. Trimming took off 5 bases at V and 3 bases at J, with 14 bases between the two ends. The CDR3 length is 15 residues.

The genes are TRBV5-1 and TRBJ1-1; 9 bases are shared with TRBD1. Germline values: CDR1 SGHRS, CDR2 YFSETQ. Trimming removed 2 bases from V and 0 bases from J; junction bases left unmatched: 5. This CDR3 region has 16 residues. The CDR3 is CASSFLGQGLNTEAFF. The CDR3 nucleotides are TGCGCCAGCAGCTTTCTGGGACAGGGATTGAACACTGAAGCTTTCTTT.

The chain employs TRBV30 and TRBJ1-2; no firm D call. The CDR3 is 13 amino acids. Trimming pared 7 bases from V and 0 bases from J, leaving 12 bases between. Germline V gene data show CDR1 as GTSNPN and CDR2 as SVGIG (reference sequence). Here the CDR3 reads CASNRVANYGYTF. The DNA for the CDR3 is TGTGCCTCGAACCGGGTTGCTAACTATGGCTACACCTTC. The full variable domain, rest sourced from reference TRBV30 and TRBJ1-2, is SQTIHQWPATLVQPVGSPLSLECTVEGTSNPNLYWYRQAAGRGLQLLFYSVGIGQISSEVPQNLSASRPQDRQFILSSKKLLLSDSGFYLCASNRVANYGYTFGSGTRLTVV.

Details on this clone: Other DNA sequences of this sample code for an identical CDR3. The V and J genes are TRBV7-6 and TRBJ2-5, with a weak D call TRBD2 (6 bases). The tail of the sequence fits TRBJ2-7 better, so the J call may be wrong. CDR3 length equals 15 residues. Germline V gene data show CDR1 as SGHVS and CDR2 as FNYEAQ. The CDR3 is CASSLVDGSSYEQYF. CDR3 DNA sequence: TGTGCCAGCAGCTTAGTGGACGGGAGCTCCTACGAGCAGTACTTC.

The J gene is TRBJ2-7, the V gene TRBV19, with 11 positions matching TRBD1. CDR1 and CDR2 (germline): LNHDA, SQIVND (reference sequence). The J segment lost 0 bases and the V segment lost 8 bases, leaving 6 bases of the junction unmatched. The CDR3 contains 15 residues. The CDR3 sequence: CASSKDRGPSYEQYF. CDR3 bases: TGTGCCAGTTCCAAGGACAGGGGGCCCTCCTACGAGCAGTACTTC.